This T cell receptor beta chain was sequenced in a study of PD-1 blockade in classical Hodgkin lymphoma. Germline loops: CDR1 KGHSH, CDR2 LQKENI. V was shortened by 4 bases and J by 2 bases, with 12 bases between the two germline ends. CDR3 length: 15 residues. Concerning this clone: The antigen is undetermined.

Broader study findings: TCR diversity rose significantly by C4D1 in CD4+ but not CD8+ cells. Newly diagnosed patients were said to have less baseline TCR diversity than healthy donors did. Patients with an early start, nivolumab under 1 year after ASCT, were excluded.

Exposure to brentuximab vedotin varied, and each patient had relapsed following autologous stem cell transplantation. Assay: immunoSEQ multiplex PCR; the TCRdb copy retains only in-frame clones and omits some. The sample lists around 40,000 clones, around 78% occurring once. This TCR derives from a human donor with classical Hodgkin lymphoma. This chain links TRBV18 with TRBJ1-5; a weak D match, TRBD1 (6 bases). The sample was peripheral blood mononuclear cells (PBMCs), taken at baseline. This CDR3 is CASSLQGFGNQPQHF. CDR3 DNA: TGTGCCAGCTCACTACAGGGTTTTGGCAATCAGCCCCAGCATTTT.